These T cell receptor beta chains were read from a single sample in a study of beta chain features in type 1 diabetes. The table came from immunoSEQ multiplex PCR; TCRdb's copy has only in-frame clones and leaves some out. The sample has 300,000 to 350,000 clones, less than 15% seen once. The sample taken for sequencing was central memory CD4+ T cells from blood. The receptors originated from a man aged 25 to 40 in good health. CDR3s include the opening cysteine and the closing phenylalanine or tryptophan. D genes are given only for firm matches. Clone size is given for some rows only: seen once, a few or many times, or a class if the clone is expanded.

J | V | D | size | DNA | CDR3
TRBJ2-5 | TRBV27 | TRBD1 | few | TGTGCCAGCAGCCCTGCTGGGACAGGGATCCAAGAGACCCAGTACTTC | CASSPAGTGIQETQYF
TRBJ1-1 | TRBV19 | - | few | TGTGCCAGTACACAGCAGGTTTACACTGAAGCTTTCTTT | CASTQQVYTEAFF
TRBJ1-4 | TRBV23-1 | - | many | TGCGCCAGCAGCCAAGGCCCTAAGGAAAAACTGTTTTTT | CASSQGPKEKLFF
TRBJ1-2 | TRBV7-9 | - | - | TGTGCCAGCAGTGGCGGGGGGTATGGCTACACCTTC | CASSGGGYGYTF
TRBJ2-7 | TRBV10-3 | - | few | TGTGCCATCAGTGAGTCGACCTACGAGCAGTACTTC | CAISESTYEQYF
TRBJ2-3 | TRBV29-1 | TRBD1 | few | TGCAGCGTTCAACAGGGGGCAGATACGCAGTATTTT | CSVQQGADTQYF
TRBJ1-1 | TRBV6-6 | TRBD1 | few | TGTGCCATCAGAATGGACAGGGACACTGAAGCTTTCTTT | CAIRMDRDTEAFF
TRBJ2-7 | TRBV2 | - | - | TGTGCCAGCAGTGAACGGAGATCGGGTTACGAGCAGTACTTC | CASSERRSGYEQYF
TRBJ1-1 | TRBV29-1 | - | few | TGCAGCGTTTCAAAGGGGAACACTGAAGCTTTCTTT | CSVSKGNTEAFF
TRBJ2-1 | TRBV28 | - | - | TGTGCCAGCCTTCCGCCCCGGGGGGCCTCCTACAATGAGCAGTTCTTC | CASLPPRGASYNEQFF
TRBJ2-2 | TRBV9 | - | - | TGTGCCAGCAGTTTCGGGGCAGGCGGGGAGCTGTTTTTT | CASSFGAGGELFF
TRBJ1-3 | TRBV6-5 | - | few | TGTGCCAGCAGTTACATATTGGGAAACACCATATATTTT | CASSYILGNTIYF
TRBJ2-1 | TRBV7-9 | - | - | TGTGCCAGTACTGGGGCCGCAGGACGAACTAATGAGCAGTTCTTC | CASTGAAGRTNEQFF
TRBJ2-1 | TRBV12-5 | - | once | TGTGCTAGTGGGCCGGGAGCGGTCTCCTACAATGAGCAGTTCTTC | CASGPGAVSYNEQFF
TRBJ1-3 | TRBV7-2 | TRBD1 | - | TGTGCCAGCAGCTTAGAGGGGGCGACTGGAAACACCATATATTTT | CASSLEGATGNTIYF
TRBJ2-1 | TRBV7-2 | TRBD2 | few | TGTGCCAGCACCCGGAGCGGGGGGGCGCTACCAACCAATGAGCAGTTCTTC | CASTRSGGALPTNEQFF
TRBJ2-2 | TRBV27 | - | many | TGTGCCAGCAGCCCGGGCCACACGCCCGGGGAGCTGTTTTTT | CASSPGHTPGELFF
TRBJ2-3 | TRBV7-2 | - | - | TGTGCCAGCAGCTTGGGGGCCGCCCCAGATACGCAGTATTTT | CASSLGAAPDTQYF
TRBJ2-2 | TRBV5-4 | TRBD1 | few | TGTGCCAGCAGCTTGCTGACACAGGGGGCGAGCACCGGGGAGCTGTTTTTT | CASSLLTQGASTGELFF
TRBJ1-2 | TRBV9 | - | - | TGTGCCAGCAGCCCCGGGACCGTTTATGGCTACACCTTC | CASSPGTVYGYTF
TRBJ2-7 | TRBV7-2 | - | few | TGTGCCAGCAGCTTAGATTACCAAAGCTCCTACGAGCAGTACTTC | CASSLDYQSSYEQYF
TRBJ1-1 | TRBV7-2 | - | - | TGTGCCAGCAGCTTAGTGTCCCCCCCAGTTAACACTGAAGCTTTCTTT | CASSLVSPPVNTEAFF
TRBJ1-5 | TRBV4-3 | - | few | TGCGCCAGCAGCCAAGATGTAAGGGGGGGACAGCCCCAGCATTTT | CASSQDVRGGQPQHF
TRBJ1-2 | TRBV30 | - | - | TGTGCCTGGAGGGGGCTAACCTATGGCTACACCTTC | CAWRGLTYGYTF
TRBJ1-1 | TRBV7-9 | - | few | TGTGCCAGCAGCTTATTTATTCGGGTGCATAATGAAGCTTTCTTT | CASSLFIRVHNEAFF
TRBJ2-7 | TRBV7-2 | - | - | TGTGCCAGCAGCTTGGCGGGGAAGACCTACGAGCAGTACTTC | CASSLAGKTYEQYF